This TCR beta chain emerged from a study of vaccination and CD4 T cells after COVID-19. Turning to the study itself: The convalescents, six males and four females, included two who were Hispanic. Researchers treated cells with overlapping spike peptides taken from SARS-CoV-2, HCoV-NL63, HCoV-OC43 and HCoV-229E. Typically, post-vaccine samples were obtained a median approximately 72 days after dose two, within a range of 14 to 241.

A word on this clonotype: Its antigen is still unknown.

With the Oncomine TCR Beta short-read assay, DNA from cultured CD4+ T cells was sequenced. TCRdb processed the PCR reads anew with MiXCR; each CDR3 protein has one entry. This table has around 6,300 distinct CDR3 sequences, more than 15% appearing once. The V end was cut by 0 bases, the J end by 5 bases, with 15 bases between. Germline CDR1 is SGDLS and CDR2 is YYNGEE. The CDR3 runs to 16 residues. Treatment reported: roughly 10-day PBMC culture with coronavirus spike peptide pools or control peptides (ViraFEST assay). The chain couples TRBV9 to TRBJ2-1, with TRBD2 as a possible D gene (7 bases). Sequencing was performed on CD4+ T cells from blood, cultured in vitro. This TCR was sampled from a human donor who had recovered from COVID-19. CDR3 in amino acids: CASSVAGGGRDNEQFF. In DNA form, the CDR3 reads TGTGCCAGCAGCGTAGCGGGCGGGGGCCGGGACAATGAGCAGTTCTTC.